The next 16 T cell receptor beta chains were all read from a single sample in a study of shared T cell receptors in the human thymus. TCRdb's copy holds only in-frame clones and misses some; the assay was immunoSEQ multiplex PCR. This sample has 700,000 or so clones, with 80% to 90% found just once. The same data also contributed to another study, on human thymus T cells.

The sample comprised thymocytes. The receptor source for this set is a girl less than two years old with a congenital heart defect.

The chain is built from TRBV4-1 and TRBJ1-4; D uncertain. Germline values: CDR1 MGHRA, CDR2 YSYEKL. V lost 9 bases to trimming and J lost 11 bases, with 10 bases between them. The CDR3 length is 10 residues. CDR3 sequence reads: CASNPGKLFF. As DNA, the CDR3 is TGCGCCAGTAACCCCGGGAAACTGTTTTTT.

The CDR3 loop is CAWRRGRDSLLSNYGYTF. In DNA, the CDR3 is TGTGCCTGGAGGAGGGGCCGGGACAGTCTTCTTTCTAACTATGGCTACACCTTC. The chain recombines TRBV30 with TRBJ1-2; 7 bases are shared with TRBD1. With 3 bases clipped from V and 0 bases from J, the junction kept 16 bases outside the gene matches. Germline loops: CDR1 GTSNPN, CDR2 SVGIG (reference sequence). CDR3 length equals 18 residues.

This rearrangement joins TRBV6-5 to TRBJ1-5, with no clear D. Germline CDR1 is MNHEY and CDR2 is SVGAGI. CDR3 size: 14 residues. With 1 base removed from V and 2 bases from J, the gap between germline ends came to 6 bases. CDR3 in amino acids: CASSYFRGNQPQHF. The CDR3 DNA sequence: TGTGCCAGCAGTTACTTTCGGGGCAATCAGCCCCAGCATTTT.

This chain connects TRBV9 to TRBJ2-2; D possibly corresponds to TRBD1 (6 bases). This CDR3 region has 20 residues. Trimming stripped 3 bases from V and 2 bases from J, with 26 bases between. CDR1 is SGDLS, CDR2 YYNGEE, per germline. In DNA form, the CDR3 reads TGTGCCAGCAGCGAGGGGATAACAGGGTTTCGGTCAAAAAACACCGGGGAGCTGTTTTTT. Protein: CASSEGITGFRSKNTGELFF.

The chain employs TRBV6-4 and TRBJ1-6; D is perhaps TRBD1 (6 bases). CDR1 is MRHNA, CDR2 SNTAGT, per germline. The CDR3 runs to 18 residues. Trimming took 2 bases from V and 0 from J, leaving 14 bases between them. DNA for the CDR3: TGTGCCAGCAGTGACACGGACAGCTGGACCTCCTATAATTCACCCCTCCACTTT. Its protein product is CASSDTDSWTSYNSPLHF.

Remarks on this clone: Other DNA sequences from this sample encode an identical CDR3 as well. This chain uses TRBV6-6 with TRBJ2-1; the match to TRBD1 covers 8 bases. This CDR3 comprises 16 residues. Germline CDR1 reads MNHNY; CDR2 reads SVGAGI (reference sequence). Unmatched junction bases numbered 8, after V lost 0 bases and J lost 7 bases. CDR3 region: CASSYSGQGIRNEQFF. The CDR3 DNA reads TGTGCCAGCAGTTACTCCGGACAGGGTATAAGGAATGAGCAGTTCTTC.

This clone was seen a single time. The chain has TRBV4-3 and TRBJ2-1, with TRBD1 as a possible D gene (5 bases). This CDR3 is built from 16 residues. The V end was cut by 0 bases, the J end by 8 bases, with 17 bases between. Germline-derived CDR1 and CDR2 are LGHNA and YSLEER. The CDR3 loop reads CASSQDIGQGAHEQFF. Written as DNA, the CDR3 is TGCGCCAGCAGCCAAGATATTGGGCAGGGCGCCCATGAGCAGTTCTTC.

This rearrangement joins TRBV5-1 to TRBJ2-7; possibly TRBD2 for D (7 bases). CDR1 is SGHRS, CDR2 YFSETQ, per germline. The CDR3 loop spans 18 amino acids. The V end lost 0 bases, the J end lost 4 bases, and 23 bases lay between the germline ends. Here the CDR3 reads CASSLARATGGTPYEQYF. CDR3 sequence (DNA): TGCGCCAGCAGCTTGGCCCGAGCCACGGGGGGCACACCGTACGAGCAGTACTTC.

Only one count was recorded for this clone. The chain recombines TRBV28 with TRBJ1-5; TRBD1 is a possible D gene (6 bases). This CDR3 has 15 amino acids. CDR1 and CDR2 from the germline V gene are MDHEN and SYDVKM. V was trimmed by 6 bases and J by 1 base, leaving 13 bases between them. For the CDR3, the DNA is TGTGCCAGCAGCGAAGGGGGATACAGCAATCAGCCCCAGCATTTT. This gives the protein CASSEGGYSNQPQHF.

The rearrangement uses TRBV4-3 and TRBJ1-2, with 8 bases identical to TRBD1. CDR3 length equals 17 residues. The V and J ends lost 3 bases and 2 bases, in that order; junction bases with no gene match: 11. Germline V gene sequence: CDR1 LGHNA, CDR2 YSLEER. Here the CDR3 reads CASSHPNQQGGNYGYTF. As DNA, the CDR3 is TGCGCCAGCAGCCATCCTAACCAACAGGGGGGGAACTATGGCTACACCTTC.

The chain joins TRBV4-1 to TRBJ1-2; 7 positions match TRBD1. This CDR3 is 14 amino acids long. Germline-derived CDR1 and CDR2 are MGHRA and YSYEKL. With V trimmed by 3 bases and J by 7 bases, 8 bases remained unmatched. CDR3 sequence: CASSHGEDRVGYTF. The CDR3 DNA reads TGCGCCAGCAGCCACGGGGAAGACAGGGTTGGCTACACCTTC.

This chain links TRBV5-6 with TRBJ1-2; 10 nucleotides line up with TRBD1. This CDR3 is built from 14 residues. Germline V gene sequence: CDR1 SGHDT, CDR2 YYEEEE. V was clipped by 1 base and J by 8 bases; unmatched bases: 5. CDR3 residues: CASSLRQGATGYTF. The CDR3 DNA is TGTGCCAGCAGCTTGCGACAGGGGGCCACAGGCTACACCTTC.

The chain links TRBV5-4 to TRBJ2-1; TRBD2 matches at 9 bases. With V trimmed by 4 bases and J by 9 bases, 5 bases remained unmatched. The CDR3 length is 13 residues. Per the germline V gene, CDR1 is SGHNT and CDR2 is YYREEE (reference sequence). For the CDR3, the DNA is TGTGCCAGCAGCGGCGGGGGGGCTAGTGAGCAGTTCTTC. Its protein is CASSGGGASEQFF.

Note on this clone: The junction shows a germline mismatch at one end, possibly a read error. This chain joins TRBV7-6 and TRBJ2-7; D might be TRBD2 (5 bases). Germline lookup yields CDR1 SGHVS and CDR2 FNYEAQ. The length of the CDR3 is 15 residues. The CDR3 protein is CASSAASGRSTLSHF. CDR3 sequence (DNA): TGTGCCAGCAGCGCCGCCTCGGGGAGAAGTACGCTCTCACACTTC.

This sequence joins TRBV10-3 and TRBJ2-1, with 9 bases that match TRBD1. The CDR3 loop spans 15 amino acids. J lost 0 bases, V lost 6 bases, and 3 bases had no gene match. In germline, CDR1 is ENHRY, CDR2 SYGVKD. This CDR3 is CAISSTGGSYNEQFF. The DNA of the CDR3 is TGTGCCATCAGCTCGACAGGGGGCTCCTACAATGAGCAGTTCTTC.

The rearrangement joins TRBV5-8 to TRBJ2-7; TRBD2 might be the D (5 bases). Germline lookup yields CDR1 SGHTS and CDR2 YDEGEE. V was shortened by 0 bases and J by 9 bases, with 13 bases between the two germline ends. This CDR3 comprises 13 residues. The CDR3 DNA follows: TGTGCCAGCAGCTTGGCCTCCGGGGTCGGGCAGTACTTC. Translation: CASSLASGVGQYF. Variable domain in full (rest from reference TRBV5-8 and TRBJ2-7): EAGVTQSPTHLIKTRGQQATLRCSPISGHTSVYWYQQALGLGLQFLLWYDEGEERNRGNFPPRFSGRQFPNYSSELNVNALELEDSALYLCASSLASGVGQYFGPGTRLTVT.